The 10 T cell receptor beta chains below come from one sample, sequenced in a study. In TCRdb, the 5' RACE reads were re-called with MiXCR into one record per CDR3 protein. The profile shows under 35,000 distinct CDR3 sequences, approximately 27% of them singletons. Specimen: naive CD4+ T cells sorted from a lymph node. The subset: naive CD4+ T cells, CD4+CD45RA+CD25-. The source is a female donor with breast cancer.

This clonotype was found many times. The chain links TRBV6-2 or TRBV6-3 to TRBJ2-1; the D is unclear. CDR3 length: 13 amino acids. Germline V gives CDR1 MNHEY, CDR2 SVGEGT. V lost 5 bases and J lost 6, with 11 bases in between. CDR3 loop: CASSDEIPNEQFF. In DNA, the CDR3 is TGTGCCAGCAGTGACGAGATCCCCAATGAGCAGTTCTTC.

This clonotype was recorded many times. The genes are TRBV5-4 and TRBJ2-1, with 7 bases identical to TRBD1. Germline CDR1 reads SGHNT; CDR2 reads YYREEE (reference sequence). The V segment lost 4 bases and the J segment 0 bases; nucleotides outside the gene matches: 10. The CDR3 extends over 17 amino acids. The CDR3 region is CASSPWLQGSSYNEQFF. The CDR3 coding sequence is TGTGCCAGCAGCCCCTGGCTACAGGGGTCCTCCTACAATGAGCAGTTCTTC.

V and J are TRBV7-9 and TRBJ1-6; no clear D gene. From germline, CDR1 is SEHNR and CDR2 FQNEAQ (reference sequence). The V end lost 1 base, the J end lost 0 bases, and 16 bases lay between the germline ends. The CDR3 covers 19 residues. CDR3: CASSLDLPSHSSYNSPLHF. The CDR3 DNA sequence: TGTGCCAGCAGCTTAGATTTACCGAGCCATAGCTCCTATAATTCACCCCTCCACTTT.

V usage is TRBV6-1 and J usage is TRBJ2-7; possibly TRBD1 or TRBD2 for D (5 bases each). The length of the CDR3 is 15 residues. The germline V gene has CDR1 MNHNS and CDR2 SASEGT. V lost 6 bases and J 3 bases, leaving 18 bases between the germline ends. In DNA form, the CDR3 reads TGTGCCAGCAGATGGGACGCGCACATTCTCTACGAGCAGTACTTC. This sequence encodes CASRWDAHILYEQYF.

This clonotype came up a few times. This chain links TRBV6-5 with TRBJ2-7; 11 bases agree with TRBD2. The CDR3 totals 15 residues. The trim removed 6 bases at V and 3 bases at J, leaving 7 bases unmatched. In germline, CDR1 is MNHEY, CDR2 SVGAGI. The CDR3 DNA sequence: TGTGCCAGCAGGCGAACTAGCGGGAGCGACTACGAGCAGTACTTC. It codes for CASRRTSGSDYEQYF.

This clonotype was picked up many times. This chain links TRBV7-3 with TRBJ2-2; D gene unclear. Germline loops: CDR1 SGHTA, CDR2 FQGTGA. CDR3 size: 13 residues. Trimming left V 2 bases short and J 7 bases short, with 8 bases between. CDR3 residues: CASSLRGDGELFF. CDR3 DNA sequence: TGTGCCAGCAGCTTACGTGGGGACGGGGAGCTGTTTTTT.

Ten or more counts support this clonotype. The chain has TRBV7-2 and TRBJ1-5; D is perhaps TRBD1 (5 bases). This CDR3 region has 14 residues. Trimming removed 3 bases from V and 5 bases from J, with 11 bases in between. Germline CDR1 is SGHTA and CDR2 is FQGNSA. As DNA, the CDR3 is TGTGCCAGCAGCTTCGGGGGAAGGGATCAGCCCCAGCATTTT. Translating it yields CASSFGGRDQPQHF.

Regarding this clonotype: A single base separates this from a much larger clone, so it may be a read error. V and J are TRBV5-4 and TRBJ2-5, with TRBD1 as a possible D gene (5 bases). Germline values: CDR1 SGHNT, CDR2 YYREEE (reference sequence). CDR3 length equals 14 residues. As DNA, the CDR3 is TGTGCCAACAGCCGCCAGGGAAAGGAAGAGACCCAGTACTTC. Its translation is CANSRQGKEETQYF.

Remarks on this clonotype: A read error may be the cause here, since a much bigger clone is one base away. The genes are TRBV29-1 and TRBJ2-4; D possibly corresponds to TRBD1 (6 bases). Germline V gene sequence: CDR1 SQVTM, CDR2 ANQGSEA. The CDR3 extends over 12 amino acids. This chain's CDR3 is CGVEEGGNIQYF. The CDR3 nucleotides read TGCGGCGTTGAAGAAGGGGGAAACATTCAGTACTTC.

This rearrangement joins TRBV4-3 to TRBJ2-1, with TRBD2 matching 12 bases. Losses at the gene ends were 1 base for V and 7 bases for J; bases not matched to a gene: 2. Germline CDR1 reads LGHNA; CDR2 reads YSLEER. The CDR3 runs 15 residues. For the CDR3, the DNA is TGCGCCAGCAGCCAAGGACTAGCGGGAGTAAATGAGCAGTTCTTC. Protein sequence: CASSQGLAGVNEQFF.